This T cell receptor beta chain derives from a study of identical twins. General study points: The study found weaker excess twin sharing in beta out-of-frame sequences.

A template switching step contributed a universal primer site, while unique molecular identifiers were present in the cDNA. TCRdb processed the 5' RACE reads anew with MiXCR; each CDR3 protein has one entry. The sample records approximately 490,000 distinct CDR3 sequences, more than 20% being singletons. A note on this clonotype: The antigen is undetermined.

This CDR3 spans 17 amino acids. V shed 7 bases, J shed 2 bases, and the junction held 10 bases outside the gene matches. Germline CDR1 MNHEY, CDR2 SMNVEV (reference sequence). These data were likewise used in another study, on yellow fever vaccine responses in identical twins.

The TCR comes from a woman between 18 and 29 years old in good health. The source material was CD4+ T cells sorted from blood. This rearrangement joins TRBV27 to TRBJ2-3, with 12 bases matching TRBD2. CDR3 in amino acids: CASTSPLAGGFTDTQYF. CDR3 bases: TGTGCCAGCACCAGCCCACTAGCGGGGGGATTCACAGATACGCAGTATTTT.